This T cell receptor beta chain was sequenced during a study of blood T cell repertoires in COVID-19 (dated by TCRdb to the early 2020s). Broadly, across the study: Collaborator samples came from the United States, Italy and Spain and covered acute and convalescent phases of COVID-19. The prospective study material was composed of cDNA or gDNA derived from T cells, B-cell-depleted T cells, or PBMCs. The dataset comprised deeply sampled blood TCRbeta repertoires from subjects exposed to, actively infected with, or recovered from COVID-19. The repertoires were released in a freely available public database intended as a resource for research on the immune response to SARS-CoV-2. Samples came from the ongoing ImmuneRACE study (first 160 participants) plus 1,254 subjects from 6 global collaborators. The sample metadata nearly always contained a de-identified subject ID, COVID-19 status, age in years and sex. Where available, HLA class I and class II types were obtained from metadata supplied by the sample provider rather than from assay-based typing. Broader findings and caveats from the paper: The amount of clinical and demographic metadata varied by source and participant and was provided uncurated.

Participants in the prospective study were enrolled through a virtual design, were aged about 18 to 100 years, and lived in some 24 United States geographic areas. To assign participants to cohorts, the prospective study relied on clinical history that participants themselves reported in a screening survey and a study questionnaire. ImmuneRACE Cohort 3 recovered participants were defined by two consecutive negative NP/OP PCR tests, healthcare professional clearance, or symptom resolution. Each participant in the prospective study had whole blood, serum and a nasopharyngeal or oropharyngeal swab collected by mobile phlebotomists. Participants in the prospective study had the option to provide additional blood draws and questionnaires over a roughly 2-month period. Prospective study blood samples were shipped either frozen or at room temperature before DNA extraction. The germline V gene yields KGHDR for CDR1 and SFDVKD for CDR2. The CDR3 covers 16 residues, taking in both the cysteine and the phenylalanine. Solely the CDR3 DNA is kept, with 48 bases framed from the first base. Trimmed from V: 4 bases; trimmed from J: 2 bases; junction bases lacking a gene match: 8.

Regarding this clone: No cognate antigen has been identified for it. No base quality values were provided; no much bigger clone lies one nucleotide off.

The immunoSEQ Assay, a bias-controlled multiplex PCR, was used to amplify TCRbeta CDR3 regions from genomic DNA. Regarding the original processing steps: The number of nucleated cells in each sample was estimated by amplification of reference gene primers within the assay. Sequence reads were collapsed and filtered to measure the absolute abundance of every unique TCRbeta CDR3 rearrangement. For each sample, productive Simpson clonality was calculated by taking the square root of Simpson's diversity index across productive rearrangements. TCRdb re-hosts the immuneACCESS table, in-frame sequences only. Its copies lack some clones; in the studies checked, an unresolved V gene accounts for under half of them, and the cause for the rest is not known. V and J calls plus clone size are reproduced from that table; the DNA served to infer D and trimming. This sample comprises approximately 470,000 clones, roughly nine tenths of them detected only once. The ten largest make up about 0.75% of the sample.

Sequenced input: PBMCs or T cells enriched from blood (not recorded which). This receptor was identified in a woman aged 18-29 years who had recovered from COVID-19. The chain joins TRBV24-1 to TRBJ2-7, with 9 bases aligning to TRBD1. CDR3 reads: CATSDQGQGSPYEQYF. The DNA sequence is given as TGTGCCACCAGTGACCAAGGACAGGGGTCCCCCTACGAGCAGTACTTC.